This TCR beta chain was recovered during a study of T cell responses to AZD1222 COVID-19 vaccine. General study results and limits: Recipients of two AZD1222 doses showed rising Spike-specific TCR breadth and depth.

In regard to this clone: Its target is unknown.

Germline loops: CDR1 SQVTM, CDR2 ANQGSEA. Trimming shortened V by 4 bases and J by 6 bases, and 18 bases separated the two germline ends. The CDR3 contains 14 residues. Assay used: immunoSEQ multiplex PCR; TCRdb lists only in-frame clones, some missing. The profile shows 150,000 to 180,000 clones, 85% to 95% of them singletons. Second-dose groups at about 4 or about 12 weeks were pooled. This chain joins TRBV29-1 and TRBJ1-1, with D possibly matching TRBD1 (6 bases). Sequenced material: peripheral blood, taken 28 days after the second AZD1222 dose. This TCR came from an adult who received the AZD1222 COVID-19 vaccine. CDR3 sequence reads: CSVVGGWYRPEAFF. Here the CDR3 DNA reads TGCAGCGTTGTTGGGGGCTGGTATCGCCCTGAAGCTTTCTTT.